This T cell receptor beta chain was captured in a study of response to subunit inactivated influenza vaccine. Findings and caveats of the study: There was a suggestion from the authors that each seasonal influenza vaccination recruits few new T cells.

TCRdb analysed the RT-PCR reads with MiXCR anew, one entry per CDR3 protein. The table includes approximately 500,000 distinct CDR3 sequences, approximately 13% detected once. In the case of this clonotype: Its antigen is not known.

The junction had 5 bases not matched to a gene; V was cut back by 5 bases and J by 4 bases. Germline V lookup: CDR1 MNHNS, CDR2 SASEGT. CDR3 size: 15 residues. V usage is TRBV6-1 and J usage is TRBJ2-1; 10 nucleotides match TRBD2. The TCR was taken from a man aged 50 to 59 who received an inactivated influenza vaccine. Sequencing was performed on PBMCs from blood, taken roughly 47 days after vaccination. In DNA form, the CDR3 reads TGTGCCAGCAGTCTGGGACTAGCGCAGTACAATGAGCAGTTCTTC. It encodes CASSLGLAQYNEQFF.